One sample yielded the 16 T cell receptor beta chains listed below, sequenced in a study of T cell responses to AZD1222 COVID-19 vaccine. The method was immunoSEQ multiplex PCR; TCRdb's version includes in-frame clones alone and lacks a portion of them. Of roughly 130,000 clones listed, about 90% were seen once; the top ten hold approximately 3.7%. Specimen: peripheral blood, collected 28 days after the second AZD1222 dose. Every receptor here comes from an adult who received the AZD1222 COVID-19 vaccine.

The chain couples TRBV27 to TRBJ1-2; D may be TRBD1 (5 bases). The V gene's germline CDR1 is MNHEY and CDR2 SMNVEV (reference sequence). The CDR3 is made up of 15 amino acids. V lost 6 bases to trimming and J lost 1 base, with 15 bases between them. The CDR3 coding sequence is TGTGCCAGCAGCAAAAACAGGATATATAACTATGGCTACACCTTC. This sequence encodes CASSKNRIYNYGYTF.

This chain uses TRBV6-5 with TRBJ1-4; a possible D gene is TRBD1 (5 bases). The germline gives CDR1 MNHEY, CDR2 SVGAGI. V was trimmed by 5 bases and J by 13 bases, leaving 14 bases between them. This CDR3 has 12 residues. CDR3 sequence (DNA): TGTGCCAGCAGTATACTACGGGGGAGACTGTTTTTT. Translated: CASSILRGRLFF.

The chain combines TRBV12-3 or TRBV12-4 with TRBJ1-4; D unclear. The ends were cut back, 4 bases at V and 10 bases at J, with 10 bases in the middle. The CDR3 has 12 amino acids. DNA for the CDR3: TGTGCCAGCAGTTGGGATGACGGAAAACTGTTTTTT. The encoded protein is CASSWDDGKLFF.

This rearrangement joins TRBV4-3 to TRBJ2-2; 9 positions agree with TRBD2. This CDR3 has 17 amino acids. The germline gives CDR1 LGHNA, CDR2 YSLEER. V lost 5 bases, J lost 1 base, and 8 bases stayed unmatched. The CDR3 protein is CASSLRALAGNTGELFF. The CDR3 bases are TGCGCCAGCAGCTTAAGGGCACTAGCGGGGAACACCGGGGAGCTGTTTTTT.

The chain uses TRBV19 and TRBJ1-5; D not certain. The germline CDR1 and CDR2 sequences are LNHDA and SQIVND (reference sequence). The CDR3 spans 12 residues. With 6 bases removed from V and 7 bases from J, the gap between germline ends came to 10 bases. The CDR3 sequence: CASSFSGQPQHF. The DNA of the CDR3 is TGTGCCAGTAGCTTCTCGGGGCAGCCCCAGCATTTT.

The chain is built from TRBV15 and TRBJ2-5; D possibly corresponds to TRBD2 (5 bases). The ends were cut back, 8 bases at V and 5 bases at J, with 9 bases in the middle. The CDR3 length is 11 residues. Germline lookup yields CDR1 LNHNV and CDR2 YYDKDF (reference sequence). The CDR3 DNA sequence: TGTGCCACCGGGGAGTTGGAGACCCAGTACTTC. Translating it yields CATGELETQYF.

The chain carries TRBV3-1 (or the pseudogene TRBV3-2) and TRBJ2-5, with 7 positions matching TRBD2. CDR3 length: 16 amino acids. After removal of 4 bases from V and 5 bases from J, the junction contained 13 bases not matched to a gene. CDR1 and CDR2 from the germline V gene are LGHDT and YNNKEL (reference sequence). CDR3 sequence: CASSPRGRLAGETQYF. DNA for the CDR3: TGTGCCAGCAGCCCGCGGGGGAGGCTAGCAGGGGAGACCCAGTACTTC.

This rearrangement joins TRBV3-1 (or the pseudogene TRBV3-2) to TRBJ2-7; 9 bases are shared with TRBD1. The trim removed 1 base at V and 2 bases at J, leaving 6 bases unmatched. This CDR3 spans 16 amino acids. Germline lookup yields CDR1 LGHDT and CDR2 YNNKEL (reference sequence). The CDR3 DNA reads TGTGCCAGCAGCCAAGGGTCGGGACAGGGACCCTACGAGCAGTACTTC. It translates to CASSQGSGQGPYEQYF.

The chain employs TRBV7-8 and TRBJ1-2, with TRBD1 as a possible D gene (6 bases). Germline lookup yields CDR1 SGHVS and CDR2 FQNEAQ. V shed 1 base and J shed 2 bases, with 11 bases lying between them. The CDR3 sequence is 15 residues long. DNA for the CDR3: TGTGCCAGCAGCTTAGTCGACAGGCAGAACTATGGCTACACCTTC. Translated: CASSLVDRQNYGYTF.

This chain links TRBV19 with TRBJ2-7; the match to TRBD2 covers 11 bases. Germline V gene sequence: CDR1 LNHDA, CDR2 SQIVND (reference sequence). CDR3 length equals 13 residues. The ends lost 10 bases at V and 6 bases at J; junction bases unmatched: 8. The CDR3 region is CATGLGLAAEQYF. CDR3 coding DNA: TGTGCCACCGGGCTGGGACTAGCGGCCGAGCAGTACTTC. The full variable domain, completed using reference TRBV19 and TRBJ2-7, is DGGITQSPKYLFRKEGQNVTLSCEQNLNHDAMYWYRQDPGQGLRLIYYSQIVNDFQKGDIAEGYSVSREKKESFPLTVTSAQKNPTAFYLCATGLGLAAEQYFGPGTRLTVT.

The chain is built from TRBV6-4 and TRBJ2-3; 7 bases fit TRBD2. The CDR3 consists of 18 residues. Germline-derived CDR1 and CDR2 are MRHNA and SNTAGT. The junction had 10 bases not matched to a gene; V was cut back by 0 bases and J by 1 base. CDR3 loop: CASSDSKGQRGRTDTQYF. DNA for the CDR3: TGTGCCAGCAGTGACTCGAAGGGCCAGCGGGGCCGCACAGATACGCAGTATTTT.

V gene TRBV18 combines with J gene TRBJ2-7; no definite D call. Germline V CDR1 and CDR2: KGHSH, LQKENI. CDR3 length equals 13 residues. Trimming pared 3 bases from V and 5 bases from J, leaving 11 bases between. The CDR3 protein is CASSPPAGNEQYF. In DNA form, the CDR3 reads TGTGCCAGCTCACCCCCAGCTGGGAACGAGCAGTACTTC. The variable domain in full, completed from reference TRBV18 and TRBJ2-7, reads NAGVMQNPRHLVRRRGQEARLRCSPMKGHSHVYWYRQLPEEGLKFMVYLQKENIIDESGMPKERFSAEFPKEGPSILRIQQVVRGDSAAYFCASSPPAGNEQYFGPGTRLTVT.

The CDR3 DNA follows: TGCGCCAGCAGCTTGGGGACTAGCGGGATTGGTGAGCAGTTCTTC. This gives the protein CASSLGTSGIGEQFF. The V gene is TRBV5-1, the J gene TRBJ2-1; 12 bases align to TRBD2. This CDR3 contains 15 residues. CDR1 is SGHRS and CDR2 is YFSETQ in the germline V gene. Germline trimming cut 0 bases from V and 9 bases from J; bases unmatched to any gene: 4.

The gene calls are TRBV19 and TRBJ1-6, with 11 positions matching TRBD1. The CDR3 length is 13 residues. With V trimmed by 8 bases and J by 7 bases, 1 base remained unmatched. CDR1 and CDR2 from the germline V gene are LNHDA and SQIVND (reference sequence). CDR3 nucleotides: TGTGCCAGTTGGGACAGGGGGAATTCACCCCTCCACTTT. It encodes CASWDRGNSPLHF.

The chain employs TRBV11-2 and TRBJ2-1; 8 bases align to TRBD2. There are 16 residues in the CDR3. The V gene's germline CDR1 is SGHAT and CDR2 FQNNGV. The V segment lost 5 bases and the J segment 5 bases; nucleotides outside the gene matches: 11. The CDR3 loop reads CASSPWGGRTDNEQFF. The CDR3 nucleotides are TGTGCCAGCAGCCCGTGGGGCGGGAGGACCGACAATGAGCAGTTCTTC.

The chain has TRBV9 and TRBJ1-2; tentatively, D is TRBD1 (6 bases). CDR1 is SGDLS and CDR2 is YYNGEE in the germline V gene. This CDR3 has 14 amino acids. The ends were cut back, 4 bases at V and 7 bases at J, with 17 bases in the middle. CDR3 loop: CASSSSGPRGGYTF. CDR3 in DNA: TGTGCCAGCAGCAGTTCCGGGCCCAGGGGTGGCTACACCTTC. Complete variable domain (other parts from reference TRBV9 and TRBJ1-2): DSGVTQTPKHLITATGQRVTLRCSPRSGDLSVYWYQQSLDQGLQFLIQYYNGEERAKGNILERFSAQQFPDLHSELNLSSLELGDSALYFCASSSSGPRGGYTFGSGTRLTVV.